Below are 18 T cell receptor beta chains sequenced from a single sample in a study of lung T cells in sarcoidosis with Löfgren's syndrome. TCRdb re-derived calls from the reads in MiXCR, one entry per CDR3 protein. The profile shows nearly 4,000 distinct CDR3 sequences, approximately 20% of them singletons. Input material: CD4+ T cells from bronchoalveolar lavage. All receptors derive from a human donor with sarcoidosis (Löfgren's syndrome or another form), or a control subject (not recorded which).

This clonotype has at least ten counts. The chain carries TRBV9 and TRBJ2-3; D might be TRBD1 (6 bases). The V end lost 3 bases, the J end lost 0 bases, and 14 bases lay between the germline ends. CDR1 and CDR2 from the germline V gene are SGDLS and YYNGEE. The CDR3 is 16 residues long. CDR3 amino acids: CASSARTGTSTDTQYF. The CDR3 DNA reads TGTGCCAGCAGCGCCCGCACCGGGACAAGCACAGATACGCAGTATTTT.

In its sample, this clonotype is medium-sized. The chain carries TRBV15 and TRBJ2-1, with D perhaps TRBD2 (5 bases). In germline, CDR1 is LNHNV, CDR2 YYDKDF (reference sequence). V was cut by 2 bases and J by 4 bases, with 12 bases left in between. The CDR3 contains 15 residues. CDR3 sequence (DNA): TGTGCCACCAGCAGATTGCGGGCAGCATACAATGAGCAGTTCTTC. The encoded protein is CATSRLRAAYNEQFF.

With regard to this clonotype: Germline is not matched at one junction end, which may reflect a read error. The chain combines TRBV20-1 with TRBJ1-1; TRBD1 matches at 10 bases. This CDR3 comprises 20 residues. Germline V gene lookup returns CDR1 DFQATT and CDR2 SNEGSKA (reference sequence). The CDR3 spells CSARKPPLPGQGTMNTKALF. In nucleotides, the CDR3 is TGCAGTGCTCGAAAACCCCCATTACCGGGACAGGGGACCATGAACACTAAAGCTCTCTTT.

By sample fraction, this clonotype is medium-sized (0.01 to 0.1%). The chain joins TRBV4-2 to TRBJ2-3, with unresolved D. This CDR3 has 14 amino acids. The V gene lost 4 bases and the J gene lost 6 bases, with 14 bases spanning the gap. Per the germline V gene, CDR1 is LGHNA and CDR2 is YNFKEQ. CDR3 DNA: TGTGCCAGCAGCCCCCCAGGTAGCTTGGATACGCAGTATTTT. Amino acids: CASSPPGSLDTQYF.

Notes on this clonotype: This could be a read error, since a much larger clone is one nucleotide away. V usage is TRBV5-5 and J usage is TRBJ1-1; possible D gene TRBD1, 5 bases. The V gene's germline CDR1 is SGHKS and CDR2 YYEKEE (reference sequence). CDR3 length equals 17 residues. The V end lost 5 bases, the J end lost 4 bases, and 24 bases lay between the germline ends. The CDR3 DNA sequence: TGTGCCAGCAGGGAGACGACAGAGAGGGCCTTCGGCACTGAAGCTTTCTTT. Residues: CASRETTERAFGTEAFF.

This clonotype was seen just once. This chain uses TRBV5-4 with TRBJ1-1; D is ambiguous. The CDR3 runs 14 residues. V gave up 10 bases and J gave up 5 bases, with 21 bases separating them. Germline assignment: CDR1 SGHNT and CDR2 YYREEE (reference sequence). In nucleotides, the CDR3 is TGTGCCGGCACCCCAGGAGACAAGGCAACTGAAGCTTTCTTT. Translation gives CAGTPGDKATEAFF.

This sequence joins TRBV5-4 and TRBJ2-1; D tentatively reads TRBD1 or TRBD2 (6 bases each). This CDR3 has 16 residues. Germline loops: CDR1 SGHNT, CDR2 YYREEE (reference sequence). V was pared by 1 base and J by 3 bases, with 14 bases between. The CDR3 region has the DNA TGTGCCAGCAGCTTGTCCCGGGGGCCTTACTACAATGAGCAGTTCTTC. Protein sequence: CASSLSRGPYYNEQFF.

Details on this clonotype: A read error may account for a junction end that differs from germline. The J gene is TRBJ2-1, the V gene TRBV28; TRBD1 or TRBD2 may be the D gene (5 bases each). This CDR3 has 15 residues. Germline assignment: CDR1 MDHEN and CDR2 SYDVKM. CDR3 coding DNA: TGTGCCAGCGGTTTGTGGCAGGGACGCTATAATGAGCAGTTCTTC. Its translation: CASGLWQGRYNEQFF.

Relative to its sample, this clonotype is medium-sized (0.01 to 0.1%). The chain has TRBV7-2 and TRBJ2-3; D perhaps matches TRBD2 (5 bases). The V gene lost 2 bases and the J gene lost 5 bases, with 14 bases spanning the gap. Germline V lookup: CDR1 SGHTA, CDR2 FQGNSA. This CDR3 is 15 amino acids long. The CDR3 here is CASSLYKRPGDTQYF. CDR3 nucleotides: TGTGCCAGCAGCTTATATAAGCGGCCAGGAGATACGCAGTATTTT. Drawing the rest from reference TRBV7-2 and TRBJ2-3, the complete variable domain is GAGVSQSPSNKVTEKGKDVELRCDPISGHTALYWYRQSLGQGLEFLIYFQGNSAPDKSGLPSDRFSAERTGGSVSTLTIQRTQQEDSAVYLCASSLYKRPGDTQYFGPGTRLTVL.

The chain carries TRBV20-1 and TRBJ2-5; D is tentatively TRBD1 or TRBD2 (5 bases each). Germline CDR1 reads DFQATT; CDR2 reads SNEGSKA (reference sequence). This CDR3 spans 14 amino acids. V dropped 5 bases and J dropped 1 base, with 14 bases sitting between them. The CDR3 protein is CSAARGAGQETQYF. For the CDR3, the DNA is TGCAGTGCTGCCCGAGGGGCAGGCCAAGAGACCCAGTACTTC.

Concerning this clonotype itself: A junction end diverges from the germline sequence, so it may reflect a read error. The V call is TRBV7-9, the J call TRBJ2-7, with TRBD2 matching over 7 bases. Per germline, CDR1 SEHNR and CDR2 FQNEAQ (reference sequence). The CDR3 extends over 15 amino acids. The CDR3 loop reads CAGSSSGDGRNEQYF. The CDR3 DNA reads as TGTGCCGGCAGCTCCTCCGGCGACGGGAGGAACGAGCAGTACTTC.

This clonotype was observed many times. The V and J genes are TRBV10-2 and TRBJ2-5, with unresolved D. Germline CDR1 reads WSHSY; CDR2 reads SAAADI. The CDR3 extends over 11 amino acids. V was cut by 0 bases and J by 7 bases, with 3 bases left in between. CDR3: CASSESRTQYF. In DNA, the CDR3 is TGCGCCAGCAGTGAGTCACGGACCCAGTACTTC.

This clonotype came up many times. The chain employs TRBV12-3 or TRBV12-4 and TRBJ2-6; D remains ambiguous. The CDR3 length is 15 residues. Between the trimmed V and J ends, which lost 2 bases and 1 base, there was a span of 6 bases. The CDR3 nucleotides are TGTGCCAGCAGTTTACCGGAATCTGGGGCCAACGTCCTGACTTTC. It yields the protein CASSLPESGANVLTF.

This clonotype was recorded many times. This chain joins TRBV7-2 and TRBJ1-1; D is unresolved. The CDR3 extends over 12 amino acids. V was clipped by 1 base and J by 6 bases, with 6 bases between them. Germline CDR1 is SGHTA and CDR2 is FQGNSA. In nucleotides, the CDR3 is TGTGCCAGCAGCTTAGATTGGGCTGAAGCTTTCTTT. Protein sequence: CASSLDWAEAFF.

This clonotype was seen at least ten times. V usage is TRBV7-2 and J usage is TRBJ2-5; D possibly corresponds to TRBD1 (6 bases). This CDR3 is built from 13 residues. Looked up from germline, CDR1 is SGHTA and CDR2 is FQGNSA. V lost 10 bases and J lost 5, with 17 bases in between. Written as DNA, the CDR3 is TGTGCCACCTGTCGGACAGCCCAGGAGACCCAGTACTTC. It specifies CATCRTAQETQYF.

This clonotype is termed medium-sized (0.01 to 0.1%). The chain carries TRBV7-9 and TRBJ1-6; D gene uncertain. The CDR3 has 12 amino acids. Germline values: CDR1 SEHNR, CDR2 FQNEAQ (reference sequence). The V and J ends lost 4 bases and 9 bases respectively, with 7 bases between them. CDR3 coding DNA: TGTGCCAGCAGCTCTGAGGTTTCACCCCTCCACTTT. It is translated as CASSSEVSPLHF.

This clonotype was picked up many times. The chain employs TRBV18 and TRBJ2-1; 8 bases agree with TRBD1. V was pared by 4 bases and J by 5 bases, with 7 bases of the junction left unmatched. This CDR3 spans 15 amino acids. Germline V lookup: CDR1 KGHSH, CDR2 LQKENI. The chain's CDR3 is CASSQLPGQDNEQFF. The CDR3 DNA is TGTGCCAGCTCACAACTTCCGGGACAGGACAATGAGCAGTTCTTC.

The rearrangement links TRBV28 to TRBJ1-3; D call uncertain. Between the trimmed V and J ends, which lost 7 bases and 0 bases, there was a span of 16 bases. CDR1 is MDHEN, CDR2 SYDVKM, per germline. The CDR3 has 16 amino acids. The CDR3 nucleotides read TGTGCCAGCAATGGGCCTGGACGGGCCTCTGGAAACACCATATATTTT. It translates to CASNGPGRASGNTIYF.